This T cell receptor beta chain was identified in a study of beta chain features in type 1 diabetes. In the case of this clone: The antigen is undetermined.

Trimming left V 5 bases short and J 5 bases short, with 7 bases between. The CDR3 is 11 amino acids. Germline-derived CDR1 and CDR2 are KGHSH and LQKENI. Notes on the study in general: TCRB CDR3s from Type 1 diabetes patients were moderately but significantly shorter in all four CD4+ subsets.

About 120 mL of blood, on average, came from one heparinised draw per donor. The sequenced template was cDNA made from the entire isolated RNA. The repertoire was sequenced with immunoSEQ multiplex PCR; TCRdb's copy has only in-frame clones and lacks some. The table has about 700,000 clones, roughly 12% seen once. The TCR originated in a man younger than 35 with type 1 diabetes. J is TRBJ2-7 and V is TRBV18, with D unclear. Sequenced material: naive CD4+ T cells from blood. CDR3 sequence: CASSVTDEQYF. For the CDR3, the DNA is TGTGCCAGCTCAGTCACCGACGAGCAGTACTTC.